This record looks at one T cell receptor beta chain sequence and its context. The antigen is unknown. Losses at the gene ends were 5 bases for V and 2 bases for J; bases not matched to a gene: 7. This CDR3 spans 16 amino acids. Germline CDR1 is MNHNY and CDR2 is SVGAGI (reference sequence). These data are taken from a study of naive CD8 T cells in extremely preterm neonates. Regarding the study as a whole: Preterm CDR3s were shorter than older groups', with fewer N additions and less trimming.

Only in-frame clones appear in the TCRdb table, and some are missing; sequencing was by immunoSEQ multiplex PCR. The sample gives 4,500 to 6,000 clones, approximately 96% of which show up once; over 6.5% is in the top ten. The J gene is TRBJ2-3, the V gene TRBV6-6; 10 bases line up with TRBD2. This sequence originates from a human donor in good health. Sequences were obtained from naive CD8+ T cells from blood. The CDR3 loop is CASSNPSGRATDTQYF. The CDR3 DNA reads as TGTGCCAGCAGTAATCCAAGCGGGAGGGCCACAGATACGCAGTATTTT.